Listed below are T cell receptor beta chains from one sample, sequenced in a study of blood T cells in healthy people across ages. Using its own MiXCR run on the 5' RACE reads, TCRdb lists one record per CDR3 protein. The sample contains approximately 1.5 million distinct CDR3 sequences, roughly 30% of which appear only once. Sequenced: blood. The receptors originated from a woman in her 30s in good health. Both conserved end residues are part of each CDR3. The D gene is left open where the match is weak. Not all rows give a size; the values are once, few, many and, for expanded clones, a class.

v_gene	len	abundance	d_gene	j_gene	CDR3aa	CDR3nt
TRBV27	14	few	TRBD2	TRBJ2-4	CASSSGTSGNIQYF	TGTGCCAGCAGTTCAGGGACTAGCGGGAACATTCAGTACTTC
TRBV25-1	15	few	NA	TRBJ2-7	CASSEGRGWPNEQYF	TGTGCCAGCAGTGAGGGGCGGGGATGGCCCAACGAGCAGTACTTC
TRBV4-1	13	few	NA	TRBJ2-1	CASSQFIYNEQFF	TGCGCCAGCAGCCAATTCATTTACAATGAGCAGTTCTTC
TRBV3-1	13	NA	NA	TRBJ2-3	CASSQFSADTQYF	TGTGCCAGCAGCCAATTTTCCGCAGATACGCAGTATTTT
TRBV6-5	14	NA	NA	TRBJ2-5	CASSRRASQETQYF	TGTGCCAGCAGCCGGAGGGCATCCCAAGAGACCCAGTACTTC
TRBV20-1	15	NA	NA	TRBJ2-7	CSAMPTGHLAYEQYF	TGCAGTGCTATGCCTACGGGACATTTGGCCTACGAGCAGTACTTC
TRBV12-5	16	NA	NA	TRBJ2-1	CASGLVLSGSYNEQFF	TGTGCTAGTGGTTTGGTACTCAGTGGGTCCTACAATGAGCAGTTCTTC
TRBV12-3/TRBV12-4	15	NA	TRBD1	TRBJ1-2	CASSQTLQGSYGYTF	TGTGCCAGCAGCCAAACCCTACAGGGGAGCTATGGCTACACCTTC
TRBV10-2	16	NA	TRBD2	TRBJ2-3	CASSELAGGATDTQYF	TGCGCCAGCAGTGAATTAGCGGGGGGAGCCACAGATACGCAGTATTTT
TRBV5-1	15	NA	NA	TRBJ2-1	CASSPSGEFANEQFF	TGCGCCAGCAGCCCGAGTGGGGAGTTTGCCAATGAGCAGTTCTTC
TRBV11-3	15	NA	NA	TRBJ2-1	CASSPGAEGYNEQFF	TGTGCCAGCAGCCCTGGCGCTGAGGGCTACAATGAGCAGTTCTTC
TRBV27	19	few	TRBD2	TRBJ2-7	CASSSRRTSGRAGGDEQYF	TGTGCCAGCAGTTCCCGCCGGACTAGCGGGAGGGCCGGGGGTGACGAGCAGTACTTC
TRBV20-1	14	NA	NA	TRBJ2-7	CSASKRGFSFEQYF	TGCAGTGCTAGCAAGAGGGGATTCTCCTTCGAGCAGTACTTC
TRBV20-1	15	NA	TRBD2	TRBJ2-7	CSASEPGLARYEQYF	TGCAGTGCTAGTGAACCGGGACTAGCGCGATACGAGCAGTACTTC
TRBV20-1	17	few	TRBD2	TRBJ2-1	CSATGLAGGPGYNEQFF	TGCAGTGCGACCGGACTAGCGGGGGGGCCCGGTTACAATGAGCAGTTCTTC
TRBV4-1	14	few	NA	TRBJ1-1	CASSHPGRGTEAFF	TGCGCCAGCAGCCACCCGGGACGGGGGACTGAAGCTTTCTTT
TRBV6-2/TRBV6-3	15	NA	TRBD1	TRBJ2-6	CASRPTGTGANVPTF	TGTGCCAGCAGGCCGACAGGGACCGGGGCCAACGTCCCGACTTTC
TRBV4-2	13	NA	NA	TRBJ1-1	CASSQDSGNEAFF	TGTGCCAGCAGCCAAGATTCAGGGAATGAAGCTTTCTTT
TRBV6-6	15	NA	TRBD2	TRBJ2-5	CASREPELAEETQYF	TGTGCCAGCAGAGAACCGGAACTAGCGGAAGAGACCCAGTACTTC
TRBV6-1	14	NA	NA	TRBJ2-7	CASRDSGQSYEQYF	TGTGCCAGCAGGGACTCAGGACAGTCCTACGAGCAGTACTTC